Below, one T cell receptor beta chain is given with its context. Antigen unknown. The record originates from a study of shared clonotypes between healthy human individuals. Study summary: Each donor's CD4 naive and CD4 memory cells filled three plates apiece, CD8 naive two, and CD8 memory one. Points from the study as a whole: Sampling covered blood only; tissue repertoires likely differ. Sequencing depth was a factor that was expected to affect clonotype sharing among donors. The study generally estimated greater richness for naive than memory subsets.

Repertoires were generated with immunoSEQ multiplex PCR, while TCRdb's copy carries only in-frame clones and drops some. This table has about 320,000 clones, around 87% appearing once. This CDR3 spans 14 amino acids. Between the trimmed V and J ends, which lost 5 bases and 2 bases, there was a span of 10 bases. Looked up from germline, CDR1 is SEHNR and CDR2 is FQNEAQ (reference sequence). The clonotype was recovered from a man aged 18 to 30 in good health. Sequencing was done on a sample of memory CD8+ T cells sorted from blood. Regarding subset: CD45RO+ cells pooled with CCR7-negative TemRA cells. The chain employs TRBV7-9 and TRBJ2-1; no firm D call. CDR3 region: CASSRPATYNEQFF. In DNA, the CDR3 is TGTGCCAGCAGCAGACCCGCGACCTACAATGAGCAGTTCTTC.